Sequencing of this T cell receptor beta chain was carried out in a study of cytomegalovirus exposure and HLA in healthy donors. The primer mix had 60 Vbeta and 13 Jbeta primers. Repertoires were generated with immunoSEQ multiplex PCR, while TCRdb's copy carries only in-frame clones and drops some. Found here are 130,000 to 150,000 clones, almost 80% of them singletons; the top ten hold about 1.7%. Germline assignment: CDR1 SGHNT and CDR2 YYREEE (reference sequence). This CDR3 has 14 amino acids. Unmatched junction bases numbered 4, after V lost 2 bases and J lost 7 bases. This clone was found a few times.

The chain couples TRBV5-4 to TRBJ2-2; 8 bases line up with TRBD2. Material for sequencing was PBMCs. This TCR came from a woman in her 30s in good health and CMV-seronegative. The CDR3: CASSFGAGDGELFF. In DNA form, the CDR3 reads TGTGCCAGCAGCTTCGGAGCGGGGGACGGGGAGCTGTTTTTT.